The TCR beta chain under discussion was sequenced for a study of cytomegalovirus exposure and HLA in healthy donors. Overall study: According to later analysis, the same platform produced the 120 validation and several hundred first-cohort repertoires.

Profiling relied on immunoSEQ multiplex PCR, and the TCRdb table lists in-frame clones only, not all of them. The sample lists 70,000 or so clones; around 95% were seen once. With regard to this clone: Its antigen is still unknown.

The CDR3 contains 16 residues. CDR1 and CDR2 from the germline V gene are MNHNY and SVGAGI (reference sequence). J was trimmed by 2 bases and V by 5 bases; bases with no gene match: 4. Findings and limits, study-wide: Altogether, more than 150 TCR beta chains were recorded as cytomegalovirus-associated.

The specimen was PBMCs. V usage is TRBV6-6 and J usage is TRBJ2-5; 14 positions agree with TRBD2. This receptor was obtained from a young woman in good health and CMV-seropositive. CDR3 loop: CASSLRLAGGQETQYF. In nucleotides, the CDR3 is TGTGCCAGCAGTCTCCGACTAGCGGGGGGGCAAGAGACCCAGTACTTC.